What follows describes a single T cell receptor (beta chain). This sample was included in a study of blood T cell repertoires in COVID-19. Study background: Samples taken during acute and convalescent COVID-19 were collected in the United States, Italy and Spain. The analysed material was cDNA or gDNA that came from T cells, B-cell-depleted T cells, or PBMCs.

This CDR3 is 15 amino acids long. Trimming took 5 bases from V and 4 from J, leaving 17 bases between them. The germline V gene encodes CDR1 GTSNPN and CDR2 SVGIG (reference sequence). Under the authors' procedure: Estimation of nucleated cell counts was performed using reference gene primer amplification. Generated by immunoSEQ multiplex PCR, the TCRdb table keeps only in-frame clones and is missing some. The DNA gave D and trimming, while V, J and clone size come from that table. The table lists some 160,000 clones, more than 70% of them singletons, with roughly 18% in the top ten. Sequenced sample: peripheral blood. The rearrangement links TRBV30 to TRBJ1-4; D is perhaps TRBD1 (6 bases). This sequence was found in a woman in her sixties or seventies who had recovered from COVID-19. CDR3 sequence (DNA): TGTGCCTGGCGTCCCCCGACAGGCCGTAATGAAAAACTGTTTTTT. Translated, it gives CAWRPPTGRNEKLFF.